In its sample, the clone carrying this TCR beta chain was seen a few times. As yet, its antigen is unknown. V was cut by 5 bases and J by 1 base, with 11 bases left in between. The germline V gene has CDR1 LGHNA and CDR2 YNFKEQ. The CDR3 runs to 14 residues. Unique-molecular-identifier-tagged TCR beta cDNA libraries were used. Some 500,000 cDNA molecules were obtained from approximately 0.91 to 9.4 million T cells. TCRdb itself ran the PCR reads through MiXCR, one entry per CDR3 protein. The sample gives hundreds of thousands of distinct CDR3 sequences, about 38% of which show up once; 4.5% to 5.5% is in the top ten. The sample is drawn from a study of post-analysis software for immune sequencing data. Whole-study results and caveats: Co-batched samples clustered tightly together by F measure. Five TRBV segments, including TRBV5-6, TRBV5-1 and TRBV20-1, were more frequent in patients than controls. Those with multiple sclerosis, the patient group, showed significantly lower normalized Chao1 diversity than controls.

This receptor was obtained from a girl under 18 with multiple sclerosis. The chain carries TRBV4-2 and TRBJ2-5; D gene uncertain. Material: blood. The CDR3 coding sequence is TGTGCCAGCAGCACCTCGGGTCCCCAAGAGACCCAGTACTTC. Residues: CASSTSGPQETQYF.